Listed below are T cell receptor beta chains from one sample, sequenced in a study of Graves' ophthalmopathy and Graves' hyperthyroidism. MiXCR, run by TCRdb on the multiplex PCR reads, gives a single entry per CDR3 protein. The sample shows 600,000 to 650,000 distinct CDR3 sequences, approximately 21% of them seen only once. Sequenced input: peripheral blood. These TCRs come from a woman younger than 35 with stable Graves' hyperthyroidism. Some clones in this sample may be carry-over from other donors' samples. Both conserved end residues are part of each CDR3. The D gene is left open where the match is weak. The listing skips clone size in some rows; elsewhere it reads once, few, many or a size class.

d_call: .; j_call: TRBJ1-5; clone_size: many; v_call: TRBV12-3/TRBV12-4; cdr3_aa: CASSLLTGGDQPQHF; cdr3_nt: TGTGCCAGCAGTTTACTTACAGGCGGGGATCAGCCCCAGCATTTT
d_call: .; j_call: TRBJ2-2; clone_size: many; v_call: TRBV30; cdr3_aa: CAWSVGVTGELFF; cdr3_nt: TGTGCCTGGAGTGTAGGGGTAACCGGGGAGCTGTTTTTT
d_call: .; j_call: TRBJ1-6; clone_size: many; v_call: TRBV12-3/TRBV12-4; cdr3_aa: CASRTTGVSYNSPLHF; cdr3_nt: TGTGCCAGCAGGACGACAGGCGTCTCCTATAATTCACCCCTCCACTTT
d_call: .; j_call: TRBJ2-5; clone_size: many; v_call: TRBV9; cdr3_aa: CASSVDTAQTQYF; cdr3_nt: TGTGCCAGCAGCGTAGATACAGCCCAAACCCAGTACTTC
d_call: .; j_call: TRBJ2-2; clone_size: many; v_call: TRBV24-1; cdr3_aa: CATSDFGDFNTGELFF; cdr3_nt: TGTGCCACCAGTGATTTTGGGGATTTTAACACCGGGGAGCTGTTTTTT
d_call: .; j_call: TRBJ1-1; clone_size: many; v_call: TRBV11-1; cdr3_aa: CASSSSGLNTEAFF; cdr3_nt: TGTGCCAGCAGCTCATCAGGGCTGAACACTGAAGCTTTCTTT
d_call: .; j_call: TRBJ1-2; clone_size: many; v_call: TRBV6-2/TRBV6-3; cdr3_aa: CASSPAGPNYGYTF; cdr3_nt: TGTGCCAGCAGCCCGGCAGGGCCTAACTATGGCTACACCTTC
d_call: .; j_call: TRBJ2-7; clone_size: .; v_call: TRBV28; cdr3_aa: CASSFSVGTRTRRSYEQYF; cdr3_nt: TGTGCCAGCAGTTTTTCCGTCGGGACCCGTACACGTCGATCCTACGAGCAGTACTTC
d_call: TRBD1; j_call: TRBJ1-1; clone_size: few; v_call: TRBV5-1; cdr3_aa: CVSSLGGWGTEAFF; cdr3_nt: TGCGTCAGCAGCTTAGGGGGCTGGGGCACTGAAGCTTTCTTT
d_call: .; j_call: TRBJ2-7; clone_size: few; v_call: TRBV5-1; cdr3_aa: CASREVAEGLSYYEQYF; cdr3_nt: TGCGCCAGCAGGGAGGTCGCGGAGGGGCTCTCCTACTACGAGCAGTACTTC
d_call: .; j_call: TRBJ1-5; clone_size: many; v_call: TRBV20-1; cdr3_aa: CSAQVRGGSGNQPQHF; cdr3_nt: TGCAGTGCCCAGGTTAGAGGAGGGAGCGGCAATCAGCCCCAGCATTTT
d_call: TRBD1; j_call: TRBJ2-7; clone_size: .; v_call: TRBV6-2/TRBV6-3; cdr3_aa: CASSYDGDRGYEQYF; cdr3_nt: TGTGCCAGCAGTTACGACGGGGACAGGGGATACGAGCAGTACTTC
d_call: TRBD1; j_call: TRBJ2-7; clone_size: many; v_call: TRBV7-9; cdr3_aa: CASSLGQGAAEQYF; cdr3_nt: TGTGCCAGCAGCTTAGGACAGGGGGCGGCCGAGCAGTACTTC
d_call: .; j_call: TRBJ2-7; clone_size: few; v_call: TRBV3-1; cdr3_aa: CATQDRSYEQYF; cdr3_nt: TGTGCCACCCAAGACAGATCCTACGAGCAGTACTTC
d_call: .; j_call: TRBJ2-5; clone_size: many; v_call: TRBV20-1; cdr3_aa: CSARALETQYF; cdr3_nt: TGCAGTGCTAGAGCATTAGAGACCCAGTACTTC
d_call: .; j_call: TRBJ2-4; clone_size: many; v_call: TRBV15; cdr3_aa: CATSRGGDIQYF; cdr3_nt: TGTGCCACCAGCAGAGGAGGGGACATTCAGTACTTC
d_call: TRBD2; j_call: TRBJ2-5; clone_size: .; v_call: TRBV24-1; cdr3_aa: CATSDAKRGGLETQYF; cdr3_nt: TGTGCCACCAGTGATGCGAAGCGGGGGGGTTTAGAGACCCAGTACTTC
d_call: .; j_call: TRBJ2-7; clone_size: few; v_call: TRBV20-1; cdr3_aa: CSATSPSSYEQYF; cdr3_nt: TGCAGTGCTACATCTCCTAGCTCCTACGAGCAGTACTTC
d_call: TRBD2; j_call: TRBJ2-6; clone_size: many; v_call: TRBV28; cdr3_aa: CASSWGGLAKGLSGANVLTF; cdr3_nt: TGTGCCAGCAGTTGGGGGGGACTAGCAAAGGGTCTAAGTGGGGCCAACGTCCTGACTTTC
d_call: TRBD1; j_call: TRBJ1-1; clone_size: few; v_call: TRBV9; cdr3_aa: CASSVNYRGTEAFF; cdr3_nt: TGTGCCAGCAGCGTAAATTACAGGGGCACTGAAGCTTTCTTT
d_call: .; j_call: TRBJ1-2; clone_size: .; v_call: TRBV29-1; cdr3_aa: CSGQFGYGYTF; cdr3_nt: TGCAGCGGCCAGTTCGGCTATGGCTACACCTTC
d_call: .; j_call: TRBJ2-7; clone_size: .; v_call: TRBV28; cdr3_aa: CASSPGVEGPPEQYF; cdr3_nt: TGTGCCAGCAGTCCGGGGGTCGAGGGTCCCCCCGAGCAGTACTTC
d_call: TRBD2; j_call: TRBJ2-5; clone_size: many; v_call: TRBV9; cdr3_aa: CASRGLAQETQYF; cdr3_nt: TGTGCCAGCAGAGGACTAGCGCAAGAGACCCAGTACTTC
d_call: .; j_call: TRBJ2-7; clone_size: .; v_call: TRBV7-8; cdr3_aa: CASSSGRDQEYF; cdr3_nt: TGTGCCAGCAGCTCCGGACGGGACCAAGAGTACTTC
d_call: .; j_call: TRBJ2-7; clone_size: many; v_call: TRBV13; cdr3_aa: CASSPRPPYEQYF; cdr3_nt: TGTGCCAGCAGCCCCCGCCCCCCCTACGAGCAGTACTTC
d_call: .; j_call: TRBJ2-5; clone_size: few; v_call: TRBV12-3/TRBV12-4; cdr3_aa: CASSFDSAQETQYF; cdr3_nt: TGTGCCAGCAGTTTTGACAGTGCCCAAGAGACCCAGTACTTC
d_call: .; j_call: TRBJ2-7; clone_size: .; v_call: TRBV6-1; cdr3_aa: CASRGGTSYEQYF; cdr3_nt: TGTGCCAGCAGGGGGGGGACAAGCTACGAGCAGTACTTC
d_call: .; j_call: TRBJ1-1; clone_size: .; v_call: TRBV10-3; cdr3_aa: CAISRGKDEAFF; cdr3_nt: TGTGCCATCAGTCGCGGGAAAGATGAAGCTTTCTTT
d_call: .; j_call: TRBJ2-5; clone_size: many; v_call: TRBV11-2; cdr3_aa: CASSLATGSLETQYF; cdr3_nt: TGTGCCAGCAGCTTAGCCACAGGGTCCCTAGAGACCCAGTACTTC
d_call: .; j_call: TRBJ2-7; clone_size: many; v_call: TRBV24-1; cdr3_aa: CATSASATGGPDSYEQYF; cdr3_nt: TGTGCCACCAGTGCCAGTGCGACCGGGGGCCCCGACTCCTACGAGCAGTACTTC
d_call: TRBD1; j_call: TRBJ1-3; clone_size: many; v_call: TRBV7-8; cdr3_aa: CASSLDRVANTIYF; cdr3_nt: TGTGCCAGCAGCCTTGACAGGGTGGCAAACACCATATATTTT
d_call: .; j_call: TRBJ1-5; clone_size: .; v_call: TRBV20-1; cdr3_aa: CSVVGAVNQPQHF; cdr3_nt: TGCAGTGTAGTGGGGGCAGTCAATCAGCCCCAGCATTTT
d_call: TRBD1; j_call: TRBJ2-5; clone_size: many; v_call: TRBV11-1; cdr3_aa: CASSFGRTGKGETQYF; cdr3_nt: TGTGCCAGCAGCTTCGGTCGGACAGGGAAGGGGGAGACCCAGTACTTC
d_call: .; j_call: TRBJ2-4; clone_size: few; v_call: TRBV6-1; cdr3_aa: CASSRWSDAKNIKYF; cdr3_nt: TGTGCCAGCAGTAGGTGGTCGGACGCCAAAAACATTAAGTACTTC
d_call: .; j_call: TRBJ2-7; clone_size: many; v_call: TRBV6-2/TRBV6-3; cdr3_aa: CASSYSRGTPLEQYF; cdr3_nt: TGTGCCAGCAGTTACTCGAGGGGTACCCCTCTCGAGCAGTACTTC
d_call: .; j_call: TRBJ1-2; clone_size: many; v_call: TRBV5-1; cdr3_aa: CASSFGENYGYTF; cdr3_nt: TGCGCCAGCAGCTTCGGAGAGAACTATGGCTACACCTTC
d_call: TRBD2; j_call: TRBJ2-5; clone_size: .; v_call: TRBV12-5; cdr3_aa: CASGPHGTSGGQETQYF; cdr3_nt: TGTGCTAGTGGTCCACACGGGACTAGCGGGGGGCAAGAGACCCAGTACTTC
d_call: .; j_call: TRBJ2-7; clone_size: many; v_call: TRBV19; cdr3_aa: CASSTQGASYEQYF; cdr3_nt: TGTGCCAGTTCGACCCAGGGTGCCTCCTACGAGCAGTACTTC
d_call: .; j_call: TRBJ2-6; clone_size: once; v_call: TRBV27; cdr3_aa: CASRSNNVLTF; cdr3_nt: TGTGCCAGCAGATCCAACAACGTCCTGACTTTC
d_call: .; j_call: TRBJ2-2; clone_size: many; v_call: TRBV6-2/TRBV6-3; cdr3_aa: CASSPWGAGELFF; cdr3_nt: TGTGCCAGCAGTCCGTGGGGGGCCGGGGAGCTGTTTTTT
d_call: .; j_call: TRBJ1-6; clone_size: .; v_call: TRBV6-5; cdr3_aa: CASSYPAPLHF; cdr3_nt: TGTGCCAGCAGTTACCCGGCACCCCTCCACTTT
d_call: .; j_call: TRBJ1-5; clone_size: many; v_call: TRBV25-1; cdr3_aa: CASSALGVNQPQHF; cdr3_nt: TGTGCCAGCAGTGCCTTAGGAGTCAATCAGCCCCAGCATTTT
d_call: TRBD2; j_call: TRBJ2-2; clone_size: .; v_call: TRBV5-1; cdr3_aa: CASSLGLAGVTGGLFF; cdr3_nt: TGCGCCAGCAGCCTGGGACTAGCGGGAGTCACCGGGGGGCTGTTTTTT
d_call: .; j_call: TRBJ2-7; clone_size: .; v_call: TRBV28; cdr3_aa: CASTTFGERYF; cdr3_nt: TGTGCCAGCACCACCTTCGGCGAGCGGTACTTC
d_call: TRBD2; j_call: TRBJ2-5; clone_size: .; v_call: TRBV6-1; cdr3_aa: CASDRDYSETQYF; cdr3_nt: TGTGCCAGCGACCGGGACTATAGTGAGACCCAGTACTTC
d_call: TRBD2; j_call: TRBJ2-2; clone_size: many; v_call: TRBV20-1; cdr3_aa: CSAMGLSTGELFF; cdr3_nt: TGCAGTGCCATGGGACTATCCACCGGGGAGCTGTTTTTT
d_call: .; j_call: TRBJ1-1; clone_size: few; v_call: TRBV18; cdr3_aa: CASSGVSLFVTNTEAFF; cdr3_nt: TGTGCCAGCTCGGGGGTGTCTCTCTTCGTGACGAACACTGAAGCTTTCTTT
d_call: .; j_call: TRBJ1-2; clone_size: few; v_call: TRBV20-1; cdr3_aa: CSARVGPDGYTF; cdr3_nt: TGCAGTGCTAGAGTAGGCCCGGACGGCTACACCTTC
d_call: TRBD1; j_call: TRBJ1-5; clone_size: many; v_call: TRBV5-6; cdr3_aa: CASSSGTGGSQPQHF; cdr3_nt: TGTGCCAGCAGCTCCGGGACAGGGGGCTCTCAGCCCCAGCATTTT
d_call: .; j_call: TRBJ2-5; clone_size: many; v_call: TRBV7-3; cdr3_aa: CASSLTGGKETQYF; cdr3_nt: TGTGCCAGCAGCTTAACGGGCGGCAAAGAGACCCAGTACTTC
d_call: .; j_call: TRBJ2-7; clone_size: few; v_call: TRBV6-1; cdr3_aa: CASSQTRSTYEQYF; cdr3_nt: TGTGCCAGCAGTCAGACTAGGAGCACCTACGAGCAGTACTTC
d_call: TRBD1; j_call: TRBJ1-1; clone_size: many; v_call: TRBV20-1; cdr3_aa: CSARDVRTGRTEAFF; cdr3_nt: TGCAGTGCTAGAGATGTTAGGACAGGGCGCACTGAAGCTTTCTTT
d_call: .; j_call: TRBJ2-2; clone_size: .; v_call: TRBV30; cdr3_aa: CASGSHGTGELFF; cdr3_nt: TGTGCCTCCGGGTCCCACGGTACCGGGGAGCTGTTTTTT
d_call: .; j_call: TRBJ2-5; clone_size: many; v_call: TRBV30; cdr3_aa: CAWGGETQYF; cdr3_nt: TGTGCCTGGGGGGGAGAGACCCAGTACTTC